This record covers a single TCR beta chain. The data originate from a study of OX40 agonist ivuxolimab in advanced cancers. Background on the study: Dose-escalation subjects each had hepatocellular carcinoma, melanoma, renal cell or head and neck cancer. Participants averaged approximately 65 years of age (range about 23 to 79) and were around 80% male. Patients with prior anti-PD-1, anti-PD-L1 or anti-CTLA-4 therapy were eligible; 40% had some.

The repertoire was sequenced with immunoSEQ multiplex PCR; TCRdb's copy has only in-frame clones and lacks some. This sample carries some 80,000 clones, 85% to 90% of them seen once, and the ten largest clones take about 0.57%. The germline CDR1 and CDR2 sequences are SGDLS and YYNGEE. CDR3 size: 15 residues. Trimming removed 4 bases from V and 0 bases from J, with 10 bases in between. The cohort excluded patients with autoimmune disease history or systemic immunosuppression. This clonotype originated in an adult with an advanced solid tumor such as melanoma, head and neck, liver or kidney cancer. J is TRBJ2-2 and V is TRBV9, with D possibly TRBD2 on 6 matching bases. The sequencing used CD4+ or CD8+ T cells sorted from blood, collected in a trial of the OX40 agonist ivuxolimab. The CDR3 DNA sequence: TGTGCCAGCAGCTCCGGGACTCCGAACACCGGGGAGCTGTTTTTT. It encodes CASSSGTPNTGELFF.